This T cell receptor (beta chain) was observed in a study of cytomegalovirus exposure and HLA in healthy donors. This clone was found a few times. Germline V gene sequence: CDR1 MNHNS, CDR2 SASEGT. With 4 bases removed from V and 5 bases from J, the gap between germline ends came to 15 bases. The CDR3 extends over 15 amino acids. Vbeta (60) and Jbeta (13) primers were used in the PCR. Only in-frame clones appear in the TCRdb table, and some are missing; sequencing was by immunoSEQ multiplex PCR. The sample records about 120,000 clones, roughly 14% being singletons. Specimen: PBMCs. The source of this sequence is a woman under 30 in good health and CMV-seronegative. V usage is TRBV6-1 and J usage is TRBJ1-5; maybe TRBD1 (5 bases). The CDR3 DNA follows: TGTGCCAGCAGTGGCCGGGGGGGTTCCTATCAGCCCCAGCATTTT. Protein sequence: CASSGRGGSYQPQHF.